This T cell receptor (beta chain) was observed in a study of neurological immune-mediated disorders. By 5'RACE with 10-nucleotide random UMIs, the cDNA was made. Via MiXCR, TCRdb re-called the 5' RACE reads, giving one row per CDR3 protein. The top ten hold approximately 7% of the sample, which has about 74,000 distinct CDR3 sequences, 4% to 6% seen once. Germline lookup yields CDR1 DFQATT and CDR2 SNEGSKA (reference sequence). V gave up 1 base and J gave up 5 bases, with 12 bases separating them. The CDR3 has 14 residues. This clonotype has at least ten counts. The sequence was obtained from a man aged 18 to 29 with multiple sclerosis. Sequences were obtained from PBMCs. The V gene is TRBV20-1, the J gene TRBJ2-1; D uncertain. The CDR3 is CSARVPRYNNEQFF. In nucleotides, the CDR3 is TGCAGTGCTAGAGTCCCGCGGTACAACAATGAGCAGTTCTTC.